Reported below is one T cell receptor (beta chain). Deep TCR-beta sequencing used DNA from uncultured naive and memory CD4+ T cells. The table came from immunoSEQ multiplex PCR; TCRdb's copy has only in-frame clones and leaves some out. The data show tens of thousands of clones, approximately 95% seen once. These data originate in a study of CD4 T cells in relation to SARS-CoV-2 and coronaviruses. Germline CDR1 reads LGHDT; CDR2 reads YNNKEL (reference sequence). V shed 5 bases, J shed 8 bases, and the junction held 4 bases outside the gene matches. The CDR3 has 13 amino acids. The unexposed donors gave CD4+ T cells in 2011-2018, prior to COVID-19.

The sequencing input was naive CD4+ T cells from PBMCs. Documented subset: naive CD4+ T cells isolated by negative enrichment. The chain uses TRBV3-1 (or the pseudogene TRBV3-2) and TRBJ1-4; 8 nucleotides line up with TRBD1. The receptor was derived from a human donor in good health. The DNA of the CDR3 is TGTGCCAGCAGCGGACAGGGACGGGAAAAACTGTTTTTT. As protein: CASSGQGREKLFF.